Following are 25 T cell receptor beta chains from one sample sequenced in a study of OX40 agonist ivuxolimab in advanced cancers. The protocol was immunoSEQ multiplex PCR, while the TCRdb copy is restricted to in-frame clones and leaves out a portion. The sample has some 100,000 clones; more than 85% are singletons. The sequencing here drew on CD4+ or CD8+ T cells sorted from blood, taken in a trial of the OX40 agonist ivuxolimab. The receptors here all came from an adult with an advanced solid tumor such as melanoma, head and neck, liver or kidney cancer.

DNA of the CDR3: TGTGCCAGCAGCTTAGGACTAGCGGGAGGGAGCACAGATACGCAGTATTTT. It codes for CASSLGLAGGSTDTQYF. The chain couples TRBV7-2 to TRBJ2-3; 14 positions match TRBD2. The germline CDR1 and CDR2 sequences are SGHTA and FQGNSA. CDR3 length: 17 amino acids. V trimming: 1 base; J trimming: 0 bases; junction bases outside the gene matches: 0.

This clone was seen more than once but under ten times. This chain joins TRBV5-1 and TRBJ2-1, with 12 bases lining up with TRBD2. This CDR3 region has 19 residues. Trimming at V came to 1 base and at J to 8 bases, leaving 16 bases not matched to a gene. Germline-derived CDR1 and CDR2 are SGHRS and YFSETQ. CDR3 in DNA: TGCGCCAGCAGCTTGTTGGGTACCGGACTAGCGGGAAATTCGGATGAGCAGTTCTTC. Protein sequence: CASSLLGTGLAGNSDEQFF.

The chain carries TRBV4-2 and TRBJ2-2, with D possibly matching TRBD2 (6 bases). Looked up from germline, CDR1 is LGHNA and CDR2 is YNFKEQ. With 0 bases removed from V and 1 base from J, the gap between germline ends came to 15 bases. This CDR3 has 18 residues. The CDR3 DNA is TGTGCCAGCAGCCAAGAAGGTCGGCTAGCGTTGAACACCGGGGAGCTGTTTTTT. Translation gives CASSQEGRLALNTGELFF.

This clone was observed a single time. CDR3 amino acids: CASRHPPGTGGDTQYF. Here the CDR3 DNA reads TGTGCCAGCAGACATCCACCAGGGACAGGGGGAGATACGCAGTATTTT. The chain is built from TRBV28 and TRBJ2-3; the match to TRBD1 covers 11 bases. Germline loops: CDR1 MDHEN, CDR2 SYDVKM. The CDR3 sequence is 16 residues long. Unmatched junction bases numbered 10, after V lost 6 bases and J lost 5 bases.

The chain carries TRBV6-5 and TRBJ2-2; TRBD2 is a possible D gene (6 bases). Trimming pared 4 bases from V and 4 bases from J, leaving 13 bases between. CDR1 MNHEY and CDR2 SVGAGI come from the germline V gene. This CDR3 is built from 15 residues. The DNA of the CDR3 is TGTGCCAGCAGTTGGGCAGCGGGCAGCACCGGGGAGCTGTTTTTT. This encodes CASSWAAGSTGELFF.

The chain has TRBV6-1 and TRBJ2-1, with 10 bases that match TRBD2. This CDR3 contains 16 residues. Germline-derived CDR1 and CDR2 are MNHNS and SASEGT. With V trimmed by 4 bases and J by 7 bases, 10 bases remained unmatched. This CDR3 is CASSASTSGKGNEQFF. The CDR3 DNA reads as TGTGCCAGCAGTGCCTCCACTAGCGGGAAGGGTAATGAGCAGTTCTTC.

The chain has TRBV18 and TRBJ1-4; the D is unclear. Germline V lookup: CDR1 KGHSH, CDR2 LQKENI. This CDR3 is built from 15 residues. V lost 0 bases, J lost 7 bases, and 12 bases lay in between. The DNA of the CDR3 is TGTGCCAGCTCACCACCAGTGGCGTCAGCTGAAAAACTGTTTTTT. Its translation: CASSPPVASAEKLFF.

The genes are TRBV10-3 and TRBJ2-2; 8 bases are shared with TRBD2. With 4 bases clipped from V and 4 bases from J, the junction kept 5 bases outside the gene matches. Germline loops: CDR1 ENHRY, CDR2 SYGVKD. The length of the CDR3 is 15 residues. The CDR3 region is CAISGSGAGTGELFF. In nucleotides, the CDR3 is TGTGCCATCAGTGGTAGCGGGGCGGGCACCGGGGAGCTGTTTTTT.

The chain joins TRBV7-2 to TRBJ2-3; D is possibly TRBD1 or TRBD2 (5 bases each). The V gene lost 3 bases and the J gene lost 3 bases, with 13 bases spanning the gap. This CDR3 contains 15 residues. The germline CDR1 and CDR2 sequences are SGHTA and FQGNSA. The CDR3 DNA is TGTGCCAGCAGCTTGAGCATCGGGGCAACAGATACGCAGTATTTT. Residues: CASSLSIGATDTQYF.

The CDR3 sequence is CASSLGGSNSEQYF. The CDR3 bases are TGCGCCAGCAGCTTGGGGGGTAGCAACTCCGAGCAGTACTTC. The J gene is TRBJ2-7, the V gene TRBV5-1; D call uncertain. Trimming pared 0 bases from V and 6 bases from J, leaving 13 bases between. Germline CDR1 is SGHRS and CDR2 is YFSETQ. CDR3 length: 14 amino acids.

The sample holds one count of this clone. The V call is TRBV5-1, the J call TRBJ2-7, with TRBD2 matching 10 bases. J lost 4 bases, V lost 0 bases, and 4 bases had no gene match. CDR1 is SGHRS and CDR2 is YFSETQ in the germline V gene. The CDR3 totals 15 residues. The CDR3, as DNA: TGCGCCAGCAGCTTGGAACTAGCGGGATTATACGAGCAGTACTTC. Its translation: CASSLELAGLYEQYF.

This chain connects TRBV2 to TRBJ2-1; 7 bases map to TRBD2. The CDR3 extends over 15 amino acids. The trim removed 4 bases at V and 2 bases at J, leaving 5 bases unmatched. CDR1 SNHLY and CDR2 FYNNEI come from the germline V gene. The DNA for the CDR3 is TGTGCCAGCAGTGGCCGGCTAGCGGCCTACAATGAGCAGTTCTTC. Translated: CASSGRLAAYNEQFF. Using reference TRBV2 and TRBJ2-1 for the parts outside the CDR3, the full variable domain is EPEVTQTPSHQVTQMGQEVILRCVPISNHLYFYWYRQILGQKVEFLVSFYNNEISEKSEIFDDQFSVERPDGSNFTLKIRSTKLEDSAMYFCASSGRLAAYNEQFFGPGTRLTVL.

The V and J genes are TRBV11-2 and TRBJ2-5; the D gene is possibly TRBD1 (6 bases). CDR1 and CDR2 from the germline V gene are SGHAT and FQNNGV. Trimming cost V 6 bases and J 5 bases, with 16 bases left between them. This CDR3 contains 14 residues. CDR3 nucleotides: TGTGCCAGCAGGGTGGGACACGGCGGTGAGACCCAGTACTTC. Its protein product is CASRVGHGGETQYF.

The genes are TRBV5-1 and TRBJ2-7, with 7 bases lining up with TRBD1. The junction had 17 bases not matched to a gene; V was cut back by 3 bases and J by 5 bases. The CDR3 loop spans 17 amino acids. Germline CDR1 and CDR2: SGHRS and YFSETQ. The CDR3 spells CASSSDPGTDVPNEQYF. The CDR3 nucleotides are TGCGCCAGCAGCTCGGATCCAGGGACAGACGTGCCCAACGAGCAGTACTTC. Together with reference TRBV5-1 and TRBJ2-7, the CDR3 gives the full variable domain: KAGVTQTPRYLIKTRGQQVTLSCSPISGHRSVSWYQQTPGQGLQFLFEYFSETQRNKGNFPGRFSGRQFSNSRSEMNVSTLELGDSALYLCASSSDPGTDVPNEQYFGPGTRLTVT.

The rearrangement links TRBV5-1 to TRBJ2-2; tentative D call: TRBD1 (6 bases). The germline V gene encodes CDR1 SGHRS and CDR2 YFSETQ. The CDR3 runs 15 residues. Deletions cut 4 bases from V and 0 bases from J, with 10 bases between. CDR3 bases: TGCGCCAGCAGCCCCGGGACATCGAACACCGGGGAGCTGTTTTTT. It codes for CASSPGTSNTGELFF. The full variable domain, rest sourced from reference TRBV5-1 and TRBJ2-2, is KAGVTQTPRYLIKTRGQQVTLSCSPISGHRSVSWYQQTPGQGLQFLFEYFSETQRNKGNFPGRFSGRQFSNSRSEMNVSTLELGDSALYLCASSPGTSNTGELFFGEGSRLTVL.

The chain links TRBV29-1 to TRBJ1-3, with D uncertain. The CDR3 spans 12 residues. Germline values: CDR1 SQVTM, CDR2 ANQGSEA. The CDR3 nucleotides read TGCAGTGCGCAGGTACCTGGAAACACCATATATTTT. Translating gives CSAQVPGNTIYF. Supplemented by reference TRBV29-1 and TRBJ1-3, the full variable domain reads SAVISQKPSRDICQRGTSLTIQCQVDSQVTMMFWYRQQPGQSLTLIATANQGSEATYESGFVIDKFPISRPNLTFSTLTVSNMSPEDSSIYLCSAQVPGNTIYFGEGSWLTVV.

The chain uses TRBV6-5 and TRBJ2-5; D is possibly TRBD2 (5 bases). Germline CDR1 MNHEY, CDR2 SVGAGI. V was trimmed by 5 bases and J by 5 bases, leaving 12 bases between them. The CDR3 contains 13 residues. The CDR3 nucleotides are TGTGCCAGCAGTAGAACTAGTTGGGAGACCCAGTACTTC. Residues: CASSRTSWETQYF.

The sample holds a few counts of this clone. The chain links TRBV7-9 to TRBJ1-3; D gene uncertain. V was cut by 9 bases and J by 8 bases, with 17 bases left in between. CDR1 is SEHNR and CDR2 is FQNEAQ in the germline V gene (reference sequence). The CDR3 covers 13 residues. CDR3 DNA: TGTGCCAGTGGTGGACCCCAAAGGCACACCATATATTTT. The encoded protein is CASGGPQRHTIYF.

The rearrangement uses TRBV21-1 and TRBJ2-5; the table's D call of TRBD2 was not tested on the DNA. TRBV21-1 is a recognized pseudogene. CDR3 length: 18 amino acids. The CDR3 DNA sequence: TGTGCCAGCAGAAGGGGGGGACTAGCGGGAAAAATCGGAGAGACCCAGTACTTC. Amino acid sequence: CASRRGGLAGKIGETQYF.

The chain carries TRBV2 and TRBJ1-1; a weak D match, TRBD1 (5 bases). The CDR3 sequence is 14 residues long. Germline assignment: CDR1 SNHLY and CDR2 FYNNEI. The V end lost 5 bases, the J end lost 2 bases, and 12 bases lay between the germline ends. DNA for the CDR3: TGTGCCAGCAGTCACAGGAATCCTAACACTGAAGCTTTCTTT. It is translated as CASSHRNPNTEAFF.

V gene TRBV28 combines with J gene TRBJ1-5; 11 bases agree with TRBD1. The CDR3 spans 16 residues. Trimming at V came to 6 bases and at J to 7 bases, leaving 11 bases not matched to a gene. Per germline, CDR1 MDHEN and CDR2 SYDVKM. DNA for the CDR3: TGTGCCAGCAGACCTGGAGGGACAGGGGGAAACCAGCCCCAGCATTTT. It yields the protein CASRPGGTGGNQPQHF.

Here the CDR3 DNA reads TGTGCCACCTCCGCCCGGGATACGCAGTATTTT. Protein sequence: CATSARDTQYF. V gene TRBV6-6 combines with J gene TRBJ2-3; D unresolved. V was cut by 10 bases and J by 6 bases, with 11 bases left in between. The germline V gene has CDR1 MNHNY and CDR2 SVGAGI (reference sequence). This CDR3 comprises 11 residues.

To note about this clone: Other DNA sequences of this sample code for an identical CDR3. In DNA form, the CDR3 reads TGCGCCAGCAGCCAGGGACAGCTCTCCTACGAGCAGTACTTC. Its protein is CASSQGQLSYEQYF. The chain recombines TRBV5-1 with TRBJ2-7; TRBD1 agrees at 7 bases. CDR1 and CDR2 from the germline V gene are SGHRS and YFSETQ. V trimming: 4 bases; J trimming: 0 bases; junction bases outside the gene matches: 4. The length of the CDR3 is 14 residues.

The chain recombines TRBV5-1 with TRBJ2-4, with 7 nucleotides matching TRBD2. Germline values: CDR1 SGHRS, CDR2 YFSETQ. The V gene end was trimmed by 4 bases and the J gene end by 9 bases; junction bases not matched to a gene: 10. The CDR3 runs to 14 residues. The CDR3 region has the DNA TGCGCCAGCAGCCCCTATAGGGAGGGTGGCATTCAGTACTTC. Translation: CASSPYREGGIQYF.

Written as DNA, the CDR3 is TGTGCCAGCAGCTTGTATGGGACCTCCAACCCCATCACTGAAGCTTTCTTT. Amino acids: CASSLYGTSNPITEAFF. The genes are TRBV5-8 and TRBJ1-1; D might be TRBD1 (5 bases). From germline, CDR1 is SGHTS and CDR2 YDEGEE. V dropped 1 base and J dropped 4 bases, with 20 bases sitting between them. The CDR3 runs 17 residues. Full variable domain (outside the CDR3, taken from reference TRBV5-8 and TRBJ1-1): EAGVTQSPTHLIKTRGQQATLRCSPISGHTSVYWYQQALGLGLQFLLWYDEGEERNRGNFPPRFSGRQFPNYSSELNVNALELEDSALYLCASSLYGTSNPITEAFFGQGTRLTVV.